One sample yielded the 20 T cell receptor beta chains listed below, sequenced in a study of blood T cells in healthy people across ages (dated by TCRdb to between 2015 and 2016). Receptors were amplified or captured by 5' RACE. TCRdb lists the instrument as Illumina HiSeq 2500. A second PCR of roughly 7 to 11 cycles was performed with a sample-barcoded 5' primer and a J-beta primer mix. TCRdb applied fastp at Q25 and MiXCR to the public reads, then kept only in-frame beta chains. For every CDR3 protein sequence, its rows merge into one entry that carries the most common genes and DNA. This sample holds some 890,000 distinct CDR3 sequences; 25% to 30% were observed only once. About 10% of the sample lies in the top ten. The sample also formed part of further work on T cells of mothers and their children.

Material for sequencing was blood. These receptors came from a woman aged 40 to 50 in good health.

In this sample, this clonotype turned up a few times. V and J are TRBV7-2 and TRBJ1-2; no reliable D call. Germline-derived CDR1 and CDR2 are SGHTA and FQGNSA. CDR3 length: 14 residues. Trimming removed 5 bases from V and 1 base from J, with 11 bases in between. The DNA for the CDR3 is TGTGCCAGCAGCACCCGACACCTTAACTATGGCTACACCTTC. Its translation is CASSTRHLNYGYTF.

This clonotype was seen a few times. J is TRBJ2-7 and V is TRBV6-2 or TRBV6-3; no definite D call. CDR1 is MNHEY, CDR2 SVGEGT, per germline. The CDR3 loop spans 12 amino acids. The ends were cut back, 10 bases at V and 0 bases at J, with 10 bases in the middle. The CDR3 spells CATRQTSYEQYF. The CDR3 nucleotides are TGTGCCACTAGGCAGACCTCCTACGAGCAGTACTTC.

This clonotype was seen repeatedly, ten times or more. The V gene is TRBV4-2, the J gene TRBJ2-1; 7 bases fit TRBD2. V lost 0 bases to trimming and J lost 3 bases; unmatched junction nucleotides: 2. The CDR3 consists of 15 residues. Germline CDR1 and CDR2: LGHNA and YNFKEQ. As DNA, the CDR3 is TGTGCCAGCAGCCAAGAGGCTAGCGGCTACAATGAGCAGTTCTTC. The encoded protein is CASSQEASGYNEQFF.

The chain couples TRBV28 to TRBJ2-5, with 11 bases identical to TRBD1. Judging by the DNA end, TRBJ2-7 fits better; the J call may be wrong. CDR1 and CDR2 (germline): MDHEN, SYDVKM. This CDR3 is 15 amino acids long. In DNA form, the CDR3 reads TGTGCCAGCGGTTCGGGACAGGGGGTGGCCCGCGAGCAGTACTTC. Encoded protein: CASGSGQGVAREQYF.

This clonotype was observed a single time. This chain joins TRBV12-3 or TRBV12-4 and TRBJ2-5; D might be TRBD2 (6 bases). Deletions cut 8 bases from V and 7 bases from J, with 23 bases between. The CDR3 contains 15 residues. The DNA for the CDR3 is TGTGCCAGCCCTAAGGCTCGGGGGAACGAGGGGACCCAGTACTTC. This translates into CASPKARGNEGTQYF.

This clonotype was counted ten times or more. The chain employs TRBV10-3 and TRBJ2-7, with 8 nucleotides matching TRBD1. After removal of 3 bases from V and 2 bases from J, the junction contained 3 bases not matched to a gene. CDR3 size: 14 residues. Germline values: CDR1 ENHRY, CDR2 SYGVKD. In DNA form, the CDR3 reads TGTGCCATCAGTGATGTACAGGGGGCCTACGAGCAGTACTTC. Encoded protein: CAISDVQGAYEQYF.

Regarding this clonotype: This may come from a read error, since a much larger clone is one base off. This rearrangement joins TRBV12-3 or TRBV12-4 to TRBJ2-3; D ambiguous. The V gene lost 8 bases and the J gene lost 12 bases, with 15 bases spanning the gap. CDR3 size: 11 residues. Here the CDR3 reads CASRSLVIQYF. CDR3 in DNA: TGTGCCAGCCGTTCGCTCGTAATCCAGTATTTT.

The genes are TRBV2 and TRBJ1-5, with 9 nucleotides matching TRBD1. This CDR3 region has 15 residues. CDR1 is SNHLY, CDR2 FYNNEI, per germline. V gave up 2 bases and J gave up 2 bases; unmatched junction bases: 1. The CDR3 bases are TGTGCCAGCAGTGAAAACAGGGGGCGCAATCAGCCCCAGCATTTT. Translating gives CASSENRGRNQPQHF.

The DNA for the CDR3 is TGTGCCAGCAGCGAGACAGGGGGCTTTGTAGGGTACAATGAGCAGTTCTTC. Translation gives CASSETGGFVGYNEQFF. This chain joins TRBV9 and TRBJ2-1, with 10 bases matching TRBD1. V trimming: 3 bases; J trimming: 4 bases; junction bases outside the gene matches: 10. Germline CDR1 reads SGDLS; CDR2 reads YYNGEE. CDR3 size: 17 residues.

This clonotype has more than one count but fewer than ten. The V gene is TRBV28, the J gene TRBJ2-6; tentative D call: TRBD1 (5 bases). The length of the CDR3 is 15 residues. The ends were cut back, 3 bases at V and 4 bases at J, with 10 bases in the middle. The germline V gene encodes CDR1 MDHEN and CDR2 SYDVKM. Written as DNA, the CDR3 is TGTGCCAGCAGTTTTGCAGGGCCGGGGGCCAACGTCCTGACTTTC. This gives the protein CASSFAGPGANVLTF.

This chain links TRBV7-2 with TRBJ2-4, with 7 bases lining up with TRBD1. The assigned J gene may be wrong: the sequence end matches TRBJ2-7 better. The CDR3 contains 16 residues. The germline CDR1 and CDR2 sequences are SGHTA and FQGNSA. The CDR3: CASSLSAGTAAYEQYF. The DNA for the CDR3 is TGTGCCAGCAGCCTCTCGGCCGGGACAGCTGCCTACGAGCAGTACTTC.

This clonotype was recorded a few times. This rearrangement joins TRBV10-3 to TRBJ2-1, with TRBD1 identical over 7 bases. V trimming: 4 bases; J trimming: 7 bases; junction bases outside the gene matches: 1. The CDR3 is made up of 12 amino acids. Germline CDR1 is ENHRY and CDR2 is SYGVKD. CDR3 in amino acids: CAISGQGNEQFF. The CDR3 region has the DNA TGTGCCATCAGTGGACAGGGAAATGAGCAGTTCTTC.

The chain has TRBV5-1 and TRBJ1-5; 9 bases fit TRBD1. The V gene end was trimmed by 3 bases and the J gene end by 4 bases; junction bases not matched to a gene: 5. The germline gives CDR1 SGHRS, CDR2 YFSETQ. This CDR3 is 15 amino acids long. CDR3 nucleotides: TGCGCCAGCAGCTCCGATGGACAGGGGAATCAGCCCCAGCATTTT. As protein: CASSSDGQGNQPQHF.

The V and J genes are TRBV7-2 and TRBJ2-4; 15 bases match TRBD2. Germline V CDR1 and CDR2: SGHTA, FQGNSA. The CDR3 totals 19 residues. The ends lost 5 bases at V and 1 base at J; junction bases unmatched: 9. The CDR3 bases are TGTGCCAGCAGCCCCAGGACTAGCGGGGGGGGCTGGGCCAAAAACATTCAGTACTTC. It codes for CASSPRTSGGGWAKNIQYF.

This clonotype was seen ten or more times. The genes are TRBV24-1 and TRBJ2-4; D uncertain. V lost 5 bases and J 13 bases, leaving 17 bases between the germline ends. This CDR3 is 13 amino acids long. In germline, CDR1 is KGHDR, CDR2 SFDVKD. CDR3 nucleotides: TGTGCCACCAGTGGAGAGGACCTACGAGTGCAGTACTTC. Translating it yields CATSGEDLRVQYF.

The V and J genes are TRBV24-1 and TRBJ2-1; TRBD1 matches at 9 bases. J was trimmed by 8 bases and V by 7 bases; bases with no gene match: 8. CDR1 and CDR2 (germline): KGHDR, SFDVKD. CDR3 length: 14 amino acids. The CDR3, as DNA: TGTGCCACCAGGGGACAGGGTCAGTTCGATGAGCAGTTCTTC. Translating gives CATRGQGQFDEQFF.

There are a few counts of this clonotype. The chain carries TRBV7-2 and TRBJ1-4, with D unresolved. V lost 5 bases to trimming and J lost 0 bases, with 10 bases between them. Germline V gene data show CDR1 as SGHTA and CDR2 as FQGNSA. CDR3 length equals 15 residues. The CDR3 bases are TGTGCCAGCAGCGCACCGCAGGCAACTAATGAAAAACTGTTTTTT. Its translation is CASSAPQATNEKLFF.

The V call is TRBV6-5, the J call TRBJ2-3; D may be TRBD1 (6 bases). Looked up from germline, CDR1 is MNHEY and CDR2 is SVGAGI. The length of the CDR3 is 18 residues. V gave up 0 bases and J gave up 1 base, with 17 bases separating them. The DNA for the CDR3 is TGTGCCAGCAGTTACTCCCGTTCGACAGGCTCGGGCACAGATACGCAGTATTTT. Translation gives CASSYSRSTGSGTDTQYF.

To note about this clonotype: This may stem from a read error, because a much larger clone lies one nucleotide away. The V gene is TRBV9, the J gene TRBJ2-5; possible D gene TRBD2, 5 bases. Trimming removed 6 bases at V and 0 bases at J, with 9 bases between. This CDR3 has 13 amino acids. The germline V gene encodes CDR1 SGDLS and CDR2 YYNGEE. CDR3 region: CASKLANQETQYF. Written as DNA, the CDR3 is TGTGCCAGCAAGCTAGCAAACCAAGAGACCCAGTACTTC.

The rearrangement links TRBV20-1 to TRBJ2-3; D is ambiguous. This CDR3 region has 12 residues. The V gene lost 3 bases and the J gene lost 5 bases, with 9 bases spanning the gap. Germline lookup yields CDR1 DFQATT and CDR2 SNEGSKA (reference sequence). Written as DNA, the CDR3 is TGCAGTGCTAGGATCCCTGAAGATACGCAGTATTTT. Protein sequence: CSARIPEDTQYF.